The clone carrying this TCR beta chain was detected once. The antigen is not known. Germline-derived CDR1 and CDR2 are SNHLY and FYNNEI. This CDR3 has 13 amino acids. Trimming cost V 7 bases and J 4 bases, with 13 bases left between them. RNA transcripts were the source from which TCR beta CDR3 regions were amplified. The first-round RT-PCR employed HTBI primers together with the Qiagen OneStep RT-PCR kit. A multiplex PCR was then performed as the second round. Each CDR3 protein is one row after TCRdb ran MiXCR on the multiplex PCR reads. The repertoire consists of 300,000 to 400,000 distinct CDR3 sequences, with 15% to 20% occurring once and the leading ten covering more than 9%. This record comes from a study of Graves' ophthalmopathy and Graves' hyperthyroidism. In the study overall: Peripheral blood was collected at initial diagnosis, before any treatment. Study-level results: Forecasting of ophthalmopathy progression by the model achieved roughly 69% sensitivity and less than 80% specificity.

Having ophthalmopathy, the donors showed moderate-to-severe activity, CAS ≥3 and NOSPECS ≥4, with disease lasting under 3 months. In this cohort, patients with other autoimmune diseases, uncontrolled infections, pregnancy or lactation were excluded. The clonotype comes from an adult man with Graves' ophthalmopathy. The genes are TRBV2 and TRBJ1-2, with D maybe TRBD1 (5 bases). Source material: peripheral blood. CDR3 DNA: TGTGCCAGCACCGCGGGGGAGGCCTATGGCTACACCTTC. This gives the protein CASTAGEAYGYTF.